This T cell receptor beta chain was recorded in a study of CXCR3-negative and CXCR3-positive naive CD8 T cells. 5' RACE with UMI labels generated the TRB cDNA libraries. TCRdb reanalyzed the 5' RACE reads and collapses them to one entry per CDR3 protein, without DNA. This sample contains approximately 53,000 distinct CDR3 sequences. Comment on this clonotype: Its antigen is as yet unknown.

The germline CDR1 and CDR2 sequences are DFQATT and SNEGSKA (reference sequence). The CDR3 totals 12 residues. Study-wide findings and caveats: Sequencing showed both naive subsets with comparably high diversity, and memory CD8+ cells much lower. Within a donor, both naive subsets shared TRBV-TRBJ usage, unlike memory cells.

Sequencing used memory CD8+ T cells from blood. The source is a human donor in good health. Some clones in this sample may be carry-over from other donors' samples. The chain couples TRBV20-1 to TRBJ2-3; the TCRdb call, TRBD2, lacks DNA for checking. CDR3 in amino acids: CSASGSRNTQYF.